This TCR beta chain emerged from a study of blood T cell repertoires in COVID-19. Assay used: immunoSEQ multiplex PCR; TCRdb lists only in-frame clones, some missing. The sample contains about 370,000 clones, 89% of which appear only once. Germline lookup yields CDR1 LGHNA and CDR2 YNFKEQ. This CDR3 region has 13 residues. V dropped 1 base and J dropped 4 bases, with 7 bases sitting between them. Enrollment of patients from Seattle took place during active infection, with longitudinal follow-up. This sequence originates from a woman in her twenties or thirties with COVID-19, enrolled during active disease. The sample comprised peripheral blood. The V call is TRBV4-2, the J call TRBJ1-2, with D perhaps matching TRBD1 (5 bases). DNA of the CDR3: TGTGCCAGCAGCCAAGTCGGGGGCTATGGCTACACCTTC. Amino acids: CASSQVGGYGYTF.